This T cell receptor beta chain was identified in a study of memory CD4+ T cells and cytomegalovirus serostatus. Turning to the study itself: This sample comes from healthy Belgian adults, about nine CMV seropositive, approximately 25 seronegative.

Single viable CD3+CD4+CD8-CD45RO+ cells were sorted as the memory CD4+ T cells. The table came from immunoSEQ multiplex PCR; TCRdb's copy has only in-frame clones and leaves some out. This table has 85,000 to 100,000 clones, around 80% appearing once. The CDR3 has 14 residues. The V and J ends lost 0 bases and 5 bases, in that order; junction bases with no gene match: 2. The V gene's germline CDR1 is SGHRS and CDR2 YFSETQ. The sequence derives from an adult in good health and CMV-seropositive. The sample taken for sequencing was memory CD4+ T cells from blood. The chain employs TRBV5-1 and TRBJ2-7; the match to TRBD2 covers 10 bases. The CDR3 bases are TGCGCCAGCAGCTTGGGACTAGCGGGCGACGAGCAGTACTTC. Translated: CASSLGLAGDEQYF.